One and the same sample provided the 29 T cell receptor beta chains below, sequenced in a study of blood T cell repertoires in COVID-19. Method: immunoSEQ multiplex PCR; TCRdb's copy keeps in-frame clones and lacks some. Of more than 85,000 clones in the sample, over 75% were seen once. Sequencing input: peripheral blood. These receptors originate from a human donor in a cohort sampled during active COVID-19.

The chain couples TRBV7-6 to TRBJ2-7, with TRBD1 matching 11 bases. Trimming at V came to 5 bases and at J to 1 base, leaving 4 bases not matched to a gene. Germline V gene lookup returns CDR1 SGHVS and CDR2 FNYEAQ. The CDR3 runs to 15 residues. In DNA form, the CDR3 reads TGTGCCAGCAGCCTCGGGACAGGGGGTTCCTACGAGCAGTACTTC. Amino acids: CASSLGTGGSYEQYF.

This rearrangement joins TRBV6-5 to TRBJ2-1, with TRBD1 matching 9 bases. V trimming: 6 bases; J trimming: 6 bases; junction bases outside the gene matches: 9. CDR1 MNHEY and CDR2 SVGAGI come from the germline V gene. This CDR3 is built from 15 residues. The CDR3 loop is CASSWDRAPSNEQFF. CDR3 DNA: TGTGCCAGCAGCTGGGACAGGGCTCCCTCCAATGAGCAGTTCTTC.

V is TRBV30 and J is TRBJ1-6; D not resolved. V was trimmed by 2 bases and J by 7 bases, leaving 6 bases between them. Germline CDR1 GTSNPN, CDR2 SVGIG (reference sequence). The CDR3 length is 12 residues. Written as DNA, the CDR3 is TGTGCCTGGAGTCGGGAGAATTCACCCCTCCACTTT. Residues: CAWSRENSPLHF. Together with reference TRBV30 and TRBJ1-6, the CDR3 gives the full variable domain: SQTIHQWPATLVQPVGSPLSLECTVEGTSNPNLYWYRQAAGRGLQLLFYSVGIGQISSEVPQNLSASRPQDRQFILSSKKLLLSDSGFYLCAWSRENSPLHFGNGTRLTVT.

This sequence joins TRBV9 and TRBJ2-3; TRBD2 agrees at 9 bases. The ends lost 3 bases at V and 6 bases at J; junction bases unmatched: 5. Germline loops: CDR1 SGDLS, CDR2 YYNGEE. There are 14 residues in the CDR3. The DNA of the CDR3 is TGTGCCAGCAGCGAGCGGGGGGCAGGGGATACGCAGTATTTT. Amino acid sequence: CASSERGAGDTQYF.

The V gene is TRBV6-2 or TRBV6-3, the J gene TRBJ2-1; TRBD2 aligns across 9 bases. The CDR3 covers 16 residues. CDR1 and CDR2 from the germline V gene are MNHEY and SVGEGT. J lost 9 bases, V lost 6 bases, and 15 bases had no gene match. The CDR3 nucleotides are TGTGCCAGCAGCCCCCTCGGGGCGGGGGGGCCGGGTGAGCAGTTCTTC. Residues: CASSPLGAGGPGEQFF.

This chain uses TRBV5-1 with TRBJ1-3, with TRBD1 identical over 7 bases. Trimming took 0 bases from V and 2 from J; bases not matched to a gene: 5. This CDR3 is built from 16 residues. CDR1 is SGHRS, CDR2 YFSETQ, per germline. The CDR3 sequence is CASSLGTGLAGNTIYF. CDR3 sequence (DNA): TGCGCCAGCAGCTTGGGGACAGGCCTGGCTGGAAACACCATATATTTT.

V and J are TRBV9 and TRBJ2-3; 8 nucleotides agree with TRBD1. This CDR3 has 16 amino acids. V was pared by 1 base and J by 0 bases, with 4 bases of the junction left unmatched. Germline V gives CDR1 SGDLS, CDR2 YYNGEE. The CDR3 DNA reads TGTGCCAGCAGCGTACGGACAGGGTGGAGCACAGATACGCAGTATTTT. This translates into CASSVRTGWSTDTQYF.

The chain joins TRBV18 to TRBJ1-4, with a tentative D call TRBD1 (5 bases). This CDR3 comprises 15 residues. Germline V gene data show CDR1 as KGHSH and CDR2 as LQKENI. The ends were cut back, 5 bases at V and 0 bases at J, with 10 bases in the middle. The CDR3 DNA reads as TGTGCCAGCTCAGTAGACAGTGCAACTAATGAAAAACTGTTTTTT. This codes for CASSVDSATNEKLFF.

The chain has TRBV5-1 and TRBJ2-5; a possible D gene is TRBD1 (5 bases). V lost 7 bases, J lost 5 bases, and 21 bases lay in between. The CDR3 has 15 amino acids. Germline V gene data show CDR1 as SGHRS and CDR2 as YFSETQ. This chain's CDR3 is CASAPLTGQWETQYF. Here the CDR3 DNA reads TGCGCCAGCGCACCCTTAACAGGCCAGTGGGAGACCCAGTACTTC.

This chain links TRBV27 with TRBJ1-5; 7 positions match TRBD1. The germline CDR1 and CDR2 sequences are MNHEY and SMNVEV (reference sequence). The CDR3 has 15 residues. V trimming: 6 bases; J trimming: 5 bases; junction bases outside the gene matches: 10. DNA for the CDR3: TGTGCCAGCAGCTTAGGCGGGACAGTATATCAGCCCCAGCATTTT. Amino acids: CASSLGGTVYQPQHF.

The V call is TRBV30, the J call TRBJ1-1, with D perhaps matching TRBD1 (5 bases). The CDR3 has 14 residues. V was shortened by 3 bases and J by 2 bases, with 13 bases between the two germline ends. Germline V lookup: CDR1 GTSNPN, CDR2 SVGIG (reference sequence). Here the CDR3 DNA reads TGTGCCTGGAGAAGAAGGGGTCGAAACACTGAAGCTTTCTTT. Amino acids: CAWRRRGRNTEAFF.

This chain joins TRBV7-6 and TRBJ2-7; TRBD1 matches 8 bases. The CDR3 extends over 14 amino acids. Trimming at V came to 4 bases and at J to 5 bases, leaving 7 bases not matched to a gene. The germline V gene has CDR1 SGHVS and CDR2 FNYEAQ. The CDR3 reads CASSSDRVHNEQYF. In nucleotides, the CDR3 is TGTGCCAGCAGCTCGGACAGGGTACACAACGAGCAGTACTTC.

The CDR3 coding sequence is TGTGCCAGCAGCTTAGTCGGGCAGGGAAATGAAGCTTTCTTT. This gives the protein CASSLVGQGNEAFF. This chain links TRBV7-9 with TRBJ1-1, with a tentative D call TRBD1 (5 bases). Looked up from germline, CDR1 is SEHNR and CDR2 is FQNEAQ (reference sequence). The germline V and J ends were trimmed by 1 base and 7 bases, with 13 bases remaining between them. The CDR3 loop spans 14 amino acids.

The chain has TRBV21-1 and TRBJ2-6; TRBD1 is taken as the D call from the table, unchecked against the DNA. TRBV21-1 is deemed a pseudogene. The CDR3 sequence is 20 residues long. CDR3 in amino acids: CASSKVGRDRPLSGANVLTF. The CDR3 DNA sequence: TGTGCCAGCAGCAAAGTGGGGAGGGACAGGCCACTCTCTGGGGCCAACGTCCTGACTTTC.

The chain links TRBV6-5 to TRBJ1-2; D may be TRBD1 (5 bases). V was pared by 2 bases and J by 4 bases, with 14 bases between. The CDR3 has 15 residues. Germline loops: CDR1 MNHEY, CDR2 SVGAGI. The CDR3 protein is CASSYGEGRSYGYTF. CDR3 bases: TGTGCCAGCAGTTACGGGGAGGGGCGCAGCTATGGCTACACCTTC.

V gene TRBV9 combines with J gene TRBJ2-1, with TRBD2 matching 11 bases. The CDR3 is made up of 14 amino acids. Germline V gene sequence: CDR1 SGDLS, CDR2 YYNGEE. Trimming removed 4 bases from V and 10 bases from J; junction bases left unmatched: 7. CDR3 nucleotide sequence: TGTGCCAGCAGCCTAGGGACTAGCGGTTGGGAGCAGTTCTTC. It is translated as CASSLGTSGWEQFF.

V usage is TRBV6-4 and J usage is TRBJ1-1; 7 bases agree with TRBD1. This CDR3 region has 16 residues. The J segment lost 1 base and the V segment lost 10 bases, leaving 15 bases of the junction unmatched. CDR1 and CDR2 from the germline V gene are MRHNA and SNTAGT. As DNA, the CDR3 is TGTGCCAACCAGGGACAGACCCCCCACGGGAACACTGAAGCTTTCTTT. It encodes CANQGQTPHGNTEAFF.

The chain carries TRBV5-4 and TRBJ1-2; no reliable D call. Germline values: CDR1 SGHNT, CDR2 YYREEE (reference sequence). Trimming shortened V by 0 bases and J by 8 bases, and 17 bases separated the two germline ends. The CDR3 is made up of 15 amino acids. This chain's CDR3 is CASSLGQVPHEGYTF. The CDR3 nucleotides read TGTGCCAGCAGCTTGGGGCAGGTCCCTCATGAAGGCTACACCTTC.

The chain couples TRBV6-2 or TRBV6-3 to TRBJ1-3; perhaps TRBD1 as D (6 bases). CDR1 and CDR2 (germline): MNHEY, SVGEGT. The V end lost 2 bases, the J end lost 3 bases, and 8 bases lay between the germline ends. The CDR3 runs to 14 residues. The CDR3 is CASSYPGHGNTIYF. CDR3 nucleotides: TGTGCCAGCAGTTACCCGGGACATGGAAACACCATATATTTT.

The chain uses TRBV7-9 and TRBJ1-6, with D possibly TRBD1 on 6 matching bases. Per the germline V gene, CDR1 is SEHNR and CDR2 is FQNEAQ (reference sequence). V lost 6 bases and J 5 bases, leaving 11 bases between the germline ends. CDR3 size: 14 residues. The CDR3 spells CASRGEGDNSPLHF. In DNA form, the CDR3 reads TGTGCCAGCAGGGGAGAGGGGGATAATTCACCCCTCCACTTT.

The chain combines TRBV5-6 with TRBJ2-7; 8 bases line up with TRBD1. This CDR3 is 13 amino acids long. Germline values: CDR1 SGHDT, CDR2 YYEEEE. V shed 4 bases, J shed 4 bases, and the junction held 4 bases outside the gene matches. The CDR3 DNA is TGTGCCAGCAGCCGACAGGGGTGGTACGAGCAGTACTTC. It is translated as CASSRQGWYEQYF.

The chain is built from TRBV7-2 and TRBJ2-7; D possibly corresponds to TRBD2 (7 bases). The CDR3 length is 14 residues. Trimming took 3 bases from V and 5 from J, leaving 14 bases between them. CDR1 is SGHTA, CDR2 FQGNSA, per germline. The CDR3, as DNA: TGTGCCAGCAGCTTGGGGGGGGGCCGGAACGAGCAGTACTTC. Protein sequence: CASSLGGGRNEQYF.

The chain is built from TRBV4-2 and TRBJ2-2; 9 bases map to TRBD2. CDR1 and CDR2 from the germline V gene are LGHNA and YNFKEQ. CDR3 length: 18 residues. V was clipped by 3 bases and J by 6 bases; unmatched bases: 14. The CDR3 DNA sequence: TGTGCCAGCAGCCACCCAGCTTGGCGGGGGGGCCGCTCCGGGGAGCTGTTTTTT. This translates into CASSHPAWRGGRSGELFF.

V and J are TRBV7-9 and TRBJ1-5; 8 bases agree with TRBD1. The germline CDR1 and CDR2 sequences are SEHNR and FQNEAQ (reference sequence). V lost 1 base, J lost 7 bases, and 9 bases stayed unmatched. This CDR3 is built from 16 residues. In DNA form, the CDR3 reads TGTGCCAGCAGCTTAGGTACAGGGGGGGTCCGACAGCCCCAGCATTTT. Translated: CASSLGTGGVRQPQHF.

V is TRBV28 and J is TRBJ2-1, with D hard to call. The V end lost 3 bases, the J end lost 4 bases, and 16 bases lay between the germline ends. This CDR3 contains 16 residues. Germline V gives CDR1 MDHEN, CDR2 SYDVKM. The CDR3 loop reads CASSFSYRRTYNEQFF. CDR3 in DNA: TGTGCCAGCAGTTTCTCTTATCGTAGAACTTACAATGAGCAGTTCTTC.

This clone appeared once. V usage is TRBV14 and J usage is TRBJ2-1; a possible D gene is TRBD2 (6 bases). Germline CDR1 SGHDN, CDR2 FVKESK. The germline V and J ends were trimmed by 0 bases and 0 bases, with 15 bases remaining between them. This CDR3 has 18 amino acids. The CDR3 is CASSQDLELAHSYNEQFF. CDR3 coding DNA: TGTGCCAGCAGCCAAGATTTAGAACTAGCCCACTCCTACAATGAGCAGTTCTTC.

The V gene is TRBV5-4, the J gene TRBJ1-1; D may be TRBD1 (5 bases). Germline V lookup: CDR1 SGHNT, CDR2 YYREEE (reference sequence). V was cut by 4 bases and J by 4 bases, with 14 bases left in between. CDR3 length: 14 residues. CDR3 sequence: CASSLGAGATEAFF. The CDR3 nucleotides read TGTGCCAGCAGCCTCGGAGCTGGGGCCACTGAAGCTTTCTTT.

This clone appeared a single time. The V and J genes are TRBV18 and TRBJ2-3, with 9 bases identical to TRBD2. Germline V gene data show CDR1 as KGHSH and CDR2 as LQKENI. The junction had 0 bases not matched to a gene; V was cut back by 2 bases and J by 0 bases. The CDR3 length is 15 residues. CDR3 coding DNA: TGTGCCAGCTCACCAACTAGCGGGAGCACAGATACGCAGTATTTT. Translating gives CASSPTSGSTDTQYF. Based on the CDR3 plus reference TRBV18 and TRBJ2-3, the full variable domain is NAGVMQNPRHLVRRRGQEARLRCSPMKGHSHVYWYRQLPEEGLKFMVYLQKENIIDESGMPKERFSAEFPKEGPSILRIQQVVRGDSAAYFCASSPTSGSTDTQYFGPGTRLTVL.

The V call is TRBV4-1, the J call TRBJ2-5; 9 nucleotides agree with TRBD1. From germline, CDR1 is MGHRA and CDR2 YSYEKL. This CDR3 region has 17 residues. V lost 5 bases to trimming and J lost 2 bases; unmatched junction nucleotides: 12. CDR3 in amino acids: CASSFQTGTGIQETQYF. CDR3 sequence (DNA): TGCGCCAGCAGCTTTCAAACCGGGACAGGGATACAAGAGACCCAGTACTTC.